This TCR beta chain originates from a study of CD8+ T cells in alopecia areata. Treatment here: oral pan-JAK inhibitor, 5-10 mg twice daily. RNA, once extracted, was reverse transcribed into cDNA for use as the sequencing template. Only in-frame clones appear in the TCRdb table, and some are missing; sequencing was by immunoSEQ multiplex PCR. The repertoire holds more than 200,000 clones, about 40% seen once, with about 2.4% in the top ten. The TCR sequence derives from a human donor with alopecia areata. Material: CD4+ T cells sorted from blood, obtained between weeks 36 and 40, from a patient treated with tofacitinib.

The CDR3 nucleotides are TGTGCCAGCAGCAAACGTCGAGGAGCATACGAGCAGTACTTC. It encodes CASSKRRGAYEQYF. The chain uses TRBV7-2 and TRBJ2-7, with D uncertain. The CDR3 has 14 amino acids. Germline V gene lookup returns CDR1 SGHTA and CDR2 FQGNSA. V lost 5 bases, J lost 4 bases, and 15 bases lay in between. The whole variable domain, filled in from reference TRBV7-2 and TRBJ2-7, reads GAGVSQSPSNKVTEKGKDVELRCDPISGHTALYWYRQSLGQGLEFLIYFQGNSAPDKSGLPSDRFSAERTGGSVSTLTIQRTQQEDSAVYLCASSKRRGAYEQYFGPGTRLTVT.